The 20 T cell receptor beta chains reported below all come from one sample, sequenced in a study of shared clonotypes between healthy human individuals. Clones were sequenced by immunoSEQ multiplex PCR, and TCRdb holds only the in-frame ones, with some missing. The repertoire holds approximately 240,000 clones, about 65% seen once, with 11% in the top ten. Sequencing was done on a sample of memory CD4+ T cells sorted from blood. Noted subset: CD45RA-negative fraction. The source of these receptors is a man between 25 and 39 years old in good health.

The chain carries TRBV6-5 and TRBJ2-1; D is uncertain. The CDR3 loop spans 13 amino acids. The V end was cut by 2 bases, the J end by 2 bases, with 4 bases between. Per germline, CDR1 MNHEY and CDR2 SVGAGI. DNA for the CDR3: TGTGCCAGCAGTTACGACACCTACAATGAGCAGTTCTTC. Its translation is CASSYDTYNEQFF.

This clone showed up many times. This chain links TRBV19 with TRBJ1-2; no clear D gene. Trimming removed 5 bases at V and 5 bases at J, with 15 bases between. From germline, CDR1 is LNHDA and CDR2 SQIVND (reference sequence). The CDR3 is 14 amino acids. The CDR3 DNA reads TGTGCCAGTAGTGGGCAGTCTCTCGAATATGGCTACACCTTC. Amino acids: CASSGQSLEYGYTF. Full variable domain (remainder filled in from reference TRBV19 and TRBJ1-2): DGGITQSPKYLFRKEGQNVTLSCEQNLNHDAMYWYRQDPGQGLRLIYYSQIVNDFQKGDIAEGYSVSREKKESFPLTVTSAQKNPTAFYLCASSGQSLEYGYTFGSGTRLTVV.

This clone was observed at least ten times. The V and J genes are TRBV20-1 and TRBJ1-4; 7 bases are shared with TRBD1. Germline CDR1 is DFQATT and CDR2 is SNEGSKA (reference sequence). Germline trimming cut 6 bases from V and 8 bases from J; bases unmatched to any gene: 3. CDR3 size: 11 residues. As DNA, the CDR3 is TGCAGTGCGGCGGGACAGGAAAAACTGTTTTTT. Translating it yields CSAAGQEKLFF.

The rearrangement joins TRBV4-1 to TRBJ2-7; the match to TRBD2 covers 9 bases. Unmatched junction bases numbered 9, after V lost 1 base and J lost 2 bases. The CDR3 is made up of 17 amino acids. CDR1 is MGHRA, CDR2 YSYEKL, per germline. CDR3 protein: CASSQVDLVAGAYEQYF. CDR3 bases: TGCGCCAGCAGCCAAGTAGATTTGGTAGCGGGAGCCTACGAGCAGTACTTC.

This clone appeared once. V gene TRBV2 combines with J gene TRBJ2-3; D remains unclear. V was pared by 7 bases and J by 4 bases, with 9 bases between. This CDR3 has 12 residues. Germline lookup yields CDR1 SNHLY and CDR2 FYNNEI. The CDR3 here is CASTNFPDTQYF. The CDR3, as DNA: TGTGCCAGCACCAACTTCCCAGATACGCAGTATTTT.

The V and J genes are TRBV5-5 and TRBJ2-1; 13 bases map to TRBD2. Germline lookup yields CDR1 SGHKS and CDR2 YYEKEE (reference sequence). The CDR3 runs 15 residues. Unmatched junction bases numbered 8, after V lost 4 bases and J lost 10 bases. The CDR3 DNA follows: TGTGCCAGCAGCCCGGGACTAGCGGGAATCGTCGAGCAGTTCTTC. Translation gives CASSPGLAGIVEQFF.

Here the CDR3 DNA reads TGCGCCAGCAGCCTTCACAATGAGCAGTTCTTC. Translated: CASSLHNEQFF. The chain links TRBV4-1 to TRBJ2-1; D call uncertain. The CDR3 sequence is 11 residues long. Trimming removed 4 bases from V and 5 bases from J, with 3 bases in between. Germline V gene data show CDR1 as MGHRA and CDR2 as YSYEKL.

The count of this clone is one. Written as DNA, the CDR3 is TGTGCCAGCTCGAGGACAGCCCAAGAGACCCAGTACTTC. This codes for CASSRTAQETQYF. J is TRBJ2-5 and V is TRBV10-3, with a possible D match to TRBD1 (6 bases). Per germline, CDR1 ENHRY and CDR2 SYGVKD. The V end lost 10 bases, the J end lost 1 base, and 13 bases lay between the germline ends. CDR3 length: 13 residues.

The V call is TRBV6-6, the J call TRBJ2-5; D gene ambiguous. The CDR3 spans 14 residues. The germline CDR1 and CDR2 sequences are MNHNY and SVGAGI (reference sequence). V lost 6 bases and J lost 4, with 15 bases in between. CDR3 nucleotides: TGTGCCAGCAGCCCCCGCAGCAGCGTAGAGACCCAGTACTTC. The encoded protein is CASSPRSSVETQYF.

The CDR3, as DNA: TGCGCCAGCAGCTCGGGCGGGAGCTCCTACGAGCAGTACTTC. The encoded protein is CASSSGGSSYEQYF. The chain links TRBV5-1 to TRBJ2-7; 7 nucleotides line up with TRBD2. Germline values: CDR1 SGHRS, CDR2 YFSETQ. The CDR3 consists of 14 residues. V shed 3 bases, J shed 0 bases, and the junction held 3 bases outside the gene matches.

In its sample, this clone was seen once. This sequence joins TRBV5-1 and TRBJ2-1; D unresolved. Germline CDR1 reads SGHRS; CDR2 reads YFSETQ. This CDR3 spans 16 amino acids. Trimming took off 0 bases at V and 2 bases at J, with 12 bases between the two ends. The CDR3 reads CASSLDVSGPYNEQFF. CDR3 bases: TGCGCCAGCAGCTTGGATGTATCAGGCCCCTACAATGAGCAGTTCTTC.

Notes on this clone: A junction end diverges from the germline sequence, so it may reflect a read error. The chain employs TRBV14 and TRBJ2-7; unclear D gene. This CDR3 comprises 9 residues. Germline CDR1 reads SGHDN; CDR2 reads FVKESK. This chain's CDR3 is CASSEEQYF. Written as DNA, the CDR3 is TGTGCCAGCAGCGAAGAGCAGTACTTC.

The V gene is TRBV5-5, the J gene TRBJ1-2; tentatively, D is TRBD1 (6 bases). This CDR3 has 14 amino acids. V dropped 0 bases and J dropped 2 bases, with 8 bases sitting between them. Per germline, CDR1 SGHKS and CDR2 YYEKEE (reference sequence). Written as DNA, the CDR3 is TGTGCCAGCAGCTTGGACAGGGACAACTATGGCTACACCTTC. This translates into CASSLDRDNYGYTF.

In this sample, this clone turned up a few times. The V call is TRBV25-1, the J call TRBJ1-2; D call uncertain. This CDR3 is built from 14 residues. V dropped 4 bases and J dropped 2 bases, with 11 bases sitting between them. Germline CDR1 MGHDK, CDR2 SYGVNS. CDR3 region: CASSAAGLNYGYTF. The CDR3 coding sequence is TGTGCCAGCAGTGCGGCCGGGTTAAACTATGGCTACACCTTC.

The chain recombines TRBV12-5 with TRBJ2-3, with 12 bases that match TRBD2. Trimming took 5 bases from V and 9 from J; bases not matched to a gene: 3. Germline V gene lookup returns CDR1 LGHNT and CDR2 FRNRAP. The length of the CDR3 is 13 residues. The DNA for the CDR3 is TGTGCTAGTGGTCTAGGACTAGCGGGAACGCAGTATTTT. It encodes CASGLGLAGTQYF.

V is TRBV18 and J is TRBJ1-3, with 9 bases fitting TRBD1. In germline, CDR1 is KGHSH, CDR2 LQKENI. The CDR3 has 16 residues. The V and J ends lost 6 bases and 4 bases, in that order; junction bases with no gene match: 10. The CDR3 is CASSSSPGTGGNTIYF. CDR3 DNA sequence: TGTGCCAGCTCGTCTTCGCCTGGGACAGGGGGAAACACCATATATTTT. The variable domain in full, completed from reference TRBV18 and TRBJ1-3, reads NAGVMQNPRHLVRRRGQEARLRCSPMKGHSHVYWYRQLPEEGLKFMVYLQKENIIDESGMPKERFSAEFPKEGPSILRIQQVVRGDSAAYFCASSSSPGTGGNTIYFGEGSWLTVV.

The chain carries TRBV21-1 and TRBJ1-5. TRBV21-1 is flagged as a pseudogene. The length of the CDR3 is 17 residues. The CDR3 sequence: CASSPWALAGPILPQHF. DNA for the CDR3: TGTGCCAGCAGCCCCTGGGCGCTAGCTGGGCCGATCCTGCCCCAGCATTTT.

This chain connects TRBV28 to TRBJ1-2; maybe TRBD1 (6 bases). This CDR3 has 13 residues. Germline V CDR1 and CDR2: MDHEN, SYDVKM. The germline V and J ends were trimmed by 5 bases and 4 bases, with 11 bases remaining between them. The CDR3 nucleotides are TGTGCCAGCAGTGGTCAGGGGCCCTATGGCTACACCTTC. It codes for CASSGQGPYGYTF.

This clone was observed many times. Other DNA variants within this sample encode the same CDR3. The chain uses TRBV2 and TRBJ1-2, with 7 positions matching TRBD1. V gave up 6 bases and J gave up 8 bases; unmatched junction bases: 12. This CDR3 is 14 amino acids long. The germline V gene encodes CDR1 SNHLY and CDR2 FYNNEI. The CDR3 is CASRAGTETNGYTF. The CDR3 region has the DNA TGTGCCAGCAGGGCCGGGACAGAAACTAACGGCTACACCTTC.

The count of this clone is one. The gene calls are TRBV29-1 and TRBJ2-1; D call uncertain. Germline V CDR1 and CDR2: SQVTM, ANQGSEA. The CDR3 has 14 amino acids. Trimming removed 4 bases from V and 5 bases from J, with 15 bases in between. CDR3 in DNA: TGCAGCGTTGGATCCTCGTCTACACACAATGAGCAGTTCTTC. It codes for CSVGSSSTHNEQFF.